This TCR beta chain comes out of a study of regulatory T cells in long-lasting Graves disease (dated by TCRdb to the early 2020s). Regarding the complete study: Persistent Graves' disease was defined as persistently positive TSH receptor autoantibodies together with antithyroid drug treatment for over 5 years. Peripheral blood TCR sequencing and RNA sequencing compared persistent Graves' disease patients with newly diagnosed Graves' disease patients. The study was conducted in China and was registered as a clinical trial. A total of 33 samples underwent TCR sequencing, from around 13 patients with persistent Graves' disease and 20 or so patients with newly diagnosed Graves' disease. In the clinical cohort, patients with persistent Graves' disease had used antithyroid drugs for an average of around 10 years.

V loses 2 bases, J loses 10 bases, and the germline ends lie 21 bases apart. Sequences SEHNR (CDR1) and FQNEAQ (CDR2) are obtained from the germline V gene (reference sequence). From its cysteine to its phenylalanine, the CDR3 spans 16 amino acids. The read is trimmed to its CDR3 DNA, 48 bases read in frame from base 1. This clonotype was observed a handful of times. Its specific antigen is unknown. Base qualities are not provided; no much larger clone lies one nucleotide away. Receptor libraries were prepared by multiplex PCR. Sequencing instrument: Illumina HiSeq 4000. CDR3 regions were amplified by Arm-PCR with iRepertoire HTBI primers to construct TCR beta libraries. Before sequencing, the PCR products underwent gel purification. In the paper's pipeline: Gene usage analysis of CDR3 amino acid clonotypes used the approximately 62 TRBV and about 14 TRBJ segments found across samples. COPE and FqMerger were used to merge filtered high-quality paired reads into contigs. BLAST was used to align contigs to IMGT TRBV, TRBD and TRBJ reference genes, and CDR3 was defined according to IMGT. Highly expanded clones were defined as clonotypes with a frequency above 0.1%. Repertoire diversity was measured by Shannon entropy, and V-J evenness by the Gini coefficient. A clonotype was considered public if more than one individual shared it. Clones were called with MiXCR by TCRdb after fastp trimmed the public reads at Q25, and only in-frame beta chains were retained. Identical CDR3 protein sequences are pooled into one entry, listed with their most common genes and DNA. What appears here as the V and J calls and clone size reflects TCRdb's work, not the paper's. The sample includes 300,000 to 350,000 distinct CDR3 sequences, with roughly 21% observed a single time. Around 30% of the sample lies in the top ten.

Results the study describes overall, beyond this receptor: Because the primary lesion, thyroid tissue, could not be accessed, the study looked at peripheral blood alone. Only the TCR beta chain was sequenced and analyzed. Compared with newly diagnosed patients, patients with persistent Graves' disease had lower TCR Shannon entropy and fewer highly expanded clones, which suggests clonal expansion. TRBV28, TRBJ1-2 and TRBJ2-5 were preferentially used in persistent disease, while TRBV20-1 and TRBJ2-1 were favored in newly diagnosed disease. Persistent patients shared more public clonotypes among themselves (more than 2,500) than newly diagnosed patients did (more than 950). As a limitation, the authors acknowledged that the small sample size may reduce accuracy.

The time point label, as the study defines it: persistent/refractory GD, antithyroid drugs over 5 years with positive TRAb. For both TCR sequencing and RNA sequencing, RNA was extracted from PBMCs in TRIzol. Graves' disease was diagnosed according to American Thyroid Association guidelines. Patients were recruited from an endocrinology department in Xi'an, China. Each patient gave about 8.1 milliliters of peripheral blood, collected in an EDTA anticoagulant tube. Ficoll Paque Plus density gradient separation was used to isolate PBMCs, and no further T cell sorting was done. RNA quality was checked with an Agilent 2100 Bioanalyzer and agarose gel, and concentration with a NanoDrop 2000.

The TCR was taken from a female donor with Graves disease. The material was peripheral blood mononuclear cells (PBMCs), obtained when the disease was refractory, from a patient treated with antithyroid drugs. The chain is made from TRBV7-9 and TRBJ2-1; 6 matching bases give a weak D call of TRBD2. For the CDR3, the sequence is CASSLLPTGLSREQFF. At the DNA level, the sequence is TGTGCCAGCAGCTTATTACCCACGGGACTCTCACGAGAGCAGTTCTTC.